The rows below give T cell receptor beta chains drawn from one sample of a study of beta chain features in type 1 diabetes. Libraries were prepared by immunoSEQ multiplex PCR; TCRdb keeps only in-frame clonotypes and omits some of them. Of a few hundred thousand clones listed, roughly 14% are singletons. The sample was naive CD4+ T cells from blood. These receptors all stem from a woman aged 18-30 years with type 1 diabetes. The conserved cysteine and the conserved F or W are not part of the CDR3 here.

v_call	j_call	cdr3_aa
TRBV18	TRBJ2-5	ASSLGTGEETQY
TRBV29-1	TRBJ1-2	SVEGRGKDYGYT
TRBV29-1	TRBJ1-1	SVTGGTEAF
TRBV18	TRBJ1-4	ASSPGSNEKLF
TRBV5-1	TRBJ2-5	ASSPGLAGVETQY
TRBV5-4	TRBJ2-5	ASSLWGGKTQY
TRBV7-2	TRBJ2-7	ASSLTGVVYEQY
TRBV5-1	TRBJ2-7	ASEDSAYEQY
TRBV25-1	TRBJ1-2	ASRGQGGNYGYT
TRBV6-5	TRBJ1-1	ASSSGYYTEAF
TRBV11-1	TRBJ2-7	ASSLRASGPYEQY
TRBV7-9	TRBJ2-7	ASSFYMRPYEQY
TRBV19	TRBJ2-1	ASSIQGSPRNEQF
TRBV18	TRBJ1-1	ASSGPGQQNTEAF
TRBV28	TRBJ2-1	ASSGTGTRAGNEQF
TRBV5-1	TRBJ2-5	ASSTGLAGRETQY
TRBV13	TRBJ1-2	ASSLRGIGGYT
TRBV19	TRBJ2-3	ASSTSGRGTSTDTQY
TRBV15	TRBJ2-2	ATSRDRSNTGELF
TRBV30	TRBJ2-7	AWSAKSGLAGGYEQY
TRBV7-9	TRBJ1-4	ASSSNGGEKLF
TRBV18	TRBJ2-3	ASSPRWTGLDTQY
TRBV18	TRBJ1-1	ASSPPGIGGAVVYAF
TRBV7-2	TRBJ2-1	ASSLSLGAGYEQF
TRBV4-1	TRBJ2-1	ASSRGLAGPKWNEQF
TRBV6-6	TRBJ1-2	ASSYLGQTTNYGYT
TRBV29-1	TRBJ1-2	SVAPRATYGYT
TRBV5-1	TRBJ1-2	ASSLDGGGNYGYT
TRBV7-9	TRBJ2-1	ASSAGTSGRARKF
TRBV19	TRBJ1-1	ASSIEAGWDTEAF
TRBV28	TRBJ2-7	ASSLYPGQGTYEQY
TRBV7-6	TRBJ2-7	ASSLATGQGVQY
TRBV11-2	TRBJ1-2	ASSRRGGVKNYGYT
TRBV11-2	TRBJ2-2	ASSFSGSGSGELF
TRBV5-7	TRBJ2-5	ASSCLDRGLETQY
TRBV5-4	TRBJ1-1	ASSPLPGQGNTEAF
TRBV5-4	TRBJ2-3	ASSFNLARSDTQY
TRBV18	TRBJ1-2	ASSSGIYGYT
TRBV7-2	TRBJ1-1	ASSLVGAGSNTEAF
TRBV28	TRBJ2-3	ATTAPAGGRSADTQY
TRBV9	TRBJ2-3	ASSNGGGTDTQY
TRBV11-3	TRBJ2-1	ASSFTPGNEQF
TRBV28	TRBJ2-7	ASSYTSGSYEQY
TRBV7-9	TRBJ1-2	ASRQNDRAGGYT
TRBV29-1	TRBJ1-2	SVQRQFSNYGYT
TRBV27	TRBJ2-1	ASRTTGAREQF
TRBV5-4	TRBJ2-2	ASSSRGHTGELF
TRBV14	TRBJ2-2	ASSRTDTGELF
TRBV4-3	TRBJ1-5	ASSHGTPGDYSNQPQH
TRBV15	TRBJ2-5	ATSRAQETQY
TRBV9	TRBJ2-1	ASSVGTTSGTRGEQF
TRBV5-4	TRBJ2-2	ASSFYSGVNTGELF
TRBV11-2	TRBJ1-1	ASSLDLTNTEAF
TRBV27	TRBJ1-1	ASSLSDRTEAF
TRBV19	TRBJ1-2	ASSIRADGYT
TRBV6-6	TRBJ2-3	ATLRDRGPSDTQY
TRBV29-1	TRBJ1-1	SVCGTGGWDTEAF
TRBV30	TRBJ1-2	AWSQTVKNGYT
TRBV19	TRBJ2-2	ASSPGQRITGELF
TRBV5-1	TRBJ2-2	ASSLGGLGGELF